The 14 T cell receptor beta chains in this list originate from one sample, sequenced in a study of brain T cells in children with intractable seizures. The assay was immunoSEQ multiplex PCR, and TCRdb's table has in-frame clones only and misses some. The sample lists 340,000 or so clones; about 93% were seen once. Sample time point: blood from clinic visit 5 months post-surgery; TSC patient then seizure free. The source material was peripheral blood, sampled about 5 months after surgery. The receptors were sampled from a boy less than two years old with tuberous sclerosis and intractable seizures.

The V call is TRBV5-1, the J call TRBJ2-1; 7 bases fit TRBD2. The V and J ends lost 7 bases and 0 bases, in that order; junction bases with no gene match: 10. Germline CDR1 is SGHRS and CDR2 is YFSETQ. This CDR3 is 16 amino acids long. The CDR3 DNA is TGCGCCAGCCTACCCGAAGCGGGGAACTCCTACAATGAGCAGTTCTTC. This gives the protein CASLPEAGNSYNEQFF.

The chain combines TRBV7-9 with TRBJ2-7, with D unclear. Germline assignment: CDR1 SEHNR and CDR2 FQNEAQ (reference sequence). The CDR3 has 15 amino acids. Trimming removed 4 bases from V and 2 bases from J, with 15 bases in between. CDR3 sequence: CASSSMDLDPYEQYF. The CDR3 nucleotides read TGTGCCAGCAGCTCGATGGACCTTGACCCCTACGAGCAGTACTTC.

This rearrangement joins TRBV7-6 to TRBJ1-1; maybe TRBD1 (6 bases). Germline CDR1 and CDR2: SGHVS and FNYEAQ. The germline V and J ends were trimmed by 1 base and 3 bases, with 18 bases remaining between them. The CDR3 consists of 17 residues. The CDR3 bases are TGTGCCAGCAGCTTAGGTATCGGGGGGCCAGGGTACACTGAAGCTTTCTTT. The encoded protein is CASSLGIGGPGYTEAFF. Based on the CDR3 plus reference TRBV7-6 and TRBJ1-1, the full variable domain is GAGVSQSPRYKVTKRGQDVALRCDPISGHVSLYWYRQALGQGPEFLTYFNYEAQQDKSGLPNDRFSAERPEGSISTLTIQRTEQRDSAMYRCASSLGIGGPGYTEAFFGQGTRLTVV.

V usage is TRBV6-4 and J usage is TRBJ1-6; possible D gene TRBD1, 6 bases. Germline-derived CDR1 and CDR2 are MRHNA and SNTAGT. V shed 6 bases and J shed 0 bases, with 9 bases lying between them. This CDR3 region has 15 residues. The CDR3 coding sequence is TGTGCCAGCAGGCAGGACAGCTCCTATAATTCACCCCTCCACTTT. It is translated as CASRQDSSYNSPLHF.

Here the CDR3 DNA reads TGTGCCAGCAGTTACTCCCCACCGAATGAGCAGTTCTTC. Translation gives CASSYSPPNEQFF. The J gene is TRBJ2-1, the V gene TRBV6-5; D remains unclear. In germline, CDR1 is MNHEY, CDR2 SVGAGI. The CDR3 consists of 13 residues. V lost 0 bases and J lost 7, with 7 bases in between.

V gene TRBV19 combines with J gene TRBJ1-2; D may be TRBD1 (5 bases). In germline, CDR1 is LNHDA, CDR2 SQIVND (reference sequence). This CDR3 contains 13 residues. Trimming pared 5 bases from V and 1 base from J, leaving 8 bases between. CDR3 nucleotides: TGTGCCAGTAGTCCCAGGGATAACTATGGCTACACCTTC. Amino acid sequence: CASSPRDNYGYTF.

This chain joins TRBV4-1 and TRBJ2-1; TRBD1 aligns across 7 bases. With 6 bases clipped from V and 13 bases from J, the junction kept 15 bases outside the gene matches. Per the germline V gene, CDR1 is MGHRA and CDR2 is YSYEKL. The CDR3 extends over 14 amino acids. This CDR3 is CASRPNTGVLAQFF. The CDR3 nucleotides are TGCGCCAGCAGACCTAACACAGGGGTTTTAGCTCAGTTCTTC.

The CDR3 loop reads CASRVTGVETQYF. In nucleotides, the CDR3 is TGTGCCAGCAGAGTAACAGGGGTAGAGACCCAGTACTTC. The chain links TRBV6-5 to TRBJ2-5; TRBD1 matches 7 bases. The CDR3 is 13 amino acids. Germline V gives CDR1 MNHEY, CDR2 SVGAGI. J lost 4 bases, V lost 6 bases, and 5 bases had no gene match.

This chain links TRBV11-3 with TRBJ2-7; the D is unclear. V was trimmed by 0 bases and J by 1 base, leaving 4 bases between them. The CDR3 runs to 13 residues. Germline CDR1 SGHNT, CDR2 YENEEA. The CDR3 is CASSLEVSYEQYF. The CDR3 DNA is TGTGCCAGCAGCTTAGAAGTATCCTACGAGCAGTACTTC.

The rearrangement links TRBV14 to TRBJ1-4; no clear D gene. CDR1 and CDR2 (germline): SGHDN, FVKESK. The CDR3 runs to 13 residues. V gave up 4 bases and J gave up 5 bases, with 8 bases separating them. The DNA of the CDR3 is TGTGCCAGCAGCCCCTACAGAAATGAAAAACTGTTTTTT. This gives the protein CASSPYRNEKLFF.

As concerns this clone: A much larger clone differs from this one at a single base, so this may be a read error. This chain uses TRBV28 with TRBJ1-1; D gene ambiguous. This CDR3 region has 12 residues. The germline V gene encodes CDR1 MDHEN and CDR2 SYDVKM. Trimming removed 4 bases at V and 3 bases at J, with 6 bases between. The CDR3: CASSSGYTEAFF. CDR3 DNA: TGTGCCAGCAGTTCCGGGTACACTGAAGCTTTCTTT.

This chain connects TRBV6-5 to TRBJ2-1; 7 bases are shared with TRBD2. V lost 8 bases to trimming and J lost 12 bases; unmatched junction nucleotides: 7. Germline assignment: CDR1 MNHEY and CDR2 SVGAGI. This CDR3 region has 11 residues. The CDR3, as DNA: TGTGCCAGCCGGTATGGGGGGGGGCAGTTCTTC. Its protein product is CASRYGGGQFF.

This clone appeared a few times. V usage is TRBV5-4 and J usage is TRBJ1-5; a possible D gene is TRBD1 (5 bases). V lost 0 bases and J 9 bases, leaving 13 bases between the germline ends. The germline V gene encodes CDR1 SGHNT and CDR2 YYREEE (reference sequence). The CDR3 covers 14 residues. The CDR3 region is CASSLAGTPGPQHF. The DNA of the CDR3 is TGTGCCAGCAGCTTGGCCGGGACCCCAGGGCCCCAGCATTTT.

CDR3 loop: CASSLVRQGTHEKLFF. The CDR3 nucleotides are TGTGCCAGCAGCTTAGTCCGGCAGGGCACCCATGAAAAACTGTTTTTT. This rearrangement joins TRBV7-2 to TRBJ1-4; D perhaps matches TRBD1 (5 bases). V lost 1 base, J lost 6 bases, and 15 bases lay in between. The CDR3 is 16 amino acids. Germline lookup yields CDR1 SGHTA and CDR2 FQGNSA.